Described below is a single TCR beta chain sequence and its context. Antigen: not known. The PCR was carried out with 60 Vbeta primers and 13 Jbeta primers. Only in-frame clones appear in the TCRdb table, and some are missing; sequencing was by immunoSEQ multiplex PCR. The sample includes 100,000 or so clones, 75% to 90% seen only once; the top ten take about 3.9%. These data belong to a study of cytomegalovirus exposure and HLA in healthy donors. Study-wide findings and caveats: Later genetic work tied a missense DCLRE1C variant to beta-chain V and J trimming. According to the study, 150 to 200 TCR beta chains were cytomegalovirus-associated.

CDR3 size: 18 residues. Germline assignment: CDR1 MGHRA and CDR2 YSYEKL. V lost 0 bases to trimming and J lost 8 bases; unmatched junction nucleotides: 15. Sequenced: PBMCs. The gene calls are TRBV4-1 and TRBJ1-4, with 7 bases that match TRBD1. The TCR comes from a man aged 25 to 40 in good health and CMV-seronegative. The CDR3 loop is CASSQEMGQQLMREKLFF. CDR3 DNA: TGCGCCAGCAGCCAAGAAATGGGACAGCAATTAATGAGGGAAAAACTGTTTTTT.